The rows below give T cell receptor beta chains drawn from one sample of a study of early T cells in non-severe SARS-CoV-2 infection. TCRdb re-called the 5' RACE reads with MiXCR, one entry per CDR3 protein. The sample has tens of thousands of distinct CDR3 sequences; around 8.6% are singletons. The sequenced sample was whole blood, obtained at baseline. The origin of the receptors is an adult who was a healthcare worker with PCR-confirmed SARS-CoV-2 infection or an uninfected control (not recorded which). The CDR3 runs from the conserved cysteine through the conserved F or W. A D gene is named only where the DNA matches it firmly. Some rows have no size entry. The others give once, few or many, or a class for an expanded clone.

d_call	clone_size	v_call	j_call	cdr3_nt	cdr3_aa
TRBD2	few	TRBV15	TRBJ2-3	TGTGCCACCAGCGATGGACTAGCGGGAGCCGCAGATACGCAGTATTTT	CATSDGLAGAADTQYF
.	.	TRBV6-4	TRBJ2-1	TGTGCCAGCCATCCTAGCAGCTTCTCCTACAATGAGCAGTTCTTC	CASHPSSFSYNEQFF
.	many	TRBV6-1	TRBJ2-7	TGTGCCAGCAGACCCGCCGGGACATCAGCCTCCTACGAGCAGTACTTC	CASRPAGTSASYEQYF
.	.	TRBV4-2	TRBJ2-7	TGTGCCAGCAGCCAAGAAGGACGCACCTGCGAGCAGTACTTC	CASSQEGRTCEQYF
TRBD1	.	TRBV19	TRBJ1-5	TGTGCCAGTAGTAGGACAGGGATCTATAGCAATCAGCCCCAGCATTTT	CASSRTGIYSNQPQHF
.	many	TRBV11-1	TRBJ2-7	TGTGCCAGCAGCTACCGGGACATCCCTGCTTACGAGCAGTACTTC	CASSYRDIPAYEQYF
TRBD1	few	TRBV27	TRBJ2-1	TGTGCCAGCAGTTCTCCGACAGGGGGTGAGCAGTTCTTC	CASSSPTGGEQFF
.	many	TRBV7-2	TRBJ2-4	TGTGCCAGCAGCCCCCGGCCTCTAGCAGGCGGAGCCAAAAACATTCAGTACTTC	CASSPRPLAGGAKNIQYF
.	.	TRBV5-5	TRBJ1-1	TGTGCCAGCAGCGAACGGGACTGGGGGAACACTGAAGCTTTCTTT	CASSERDWGNTEAFF
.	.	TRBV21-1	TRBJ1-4	TGTGCCAGCAGCAATGGGACAGGGGGTGAAAAACTGTTTTTT	CASSNGTGGEKLFF
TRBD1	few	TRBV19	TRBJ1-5	TGTGCCACTTGGGGACAGGACGATCAGCCCCAGCATTTT	CATWGQDDQPQHF
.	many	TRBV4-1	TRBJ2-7	TGCGCCAGCAGCCAAGATACAGGAGCCAACGAGCAGTACTTC	CASSQDTGANEQYF
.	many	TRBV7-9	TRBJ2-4	TGTGCCAGCAGCTTAAGGGGGATTGAAAACATTCAGTACTTC	CASSLRGIENIQYF
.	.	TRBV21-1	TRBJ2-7	TGTGCCAGCAGCAAGGATGTCCTACAGGGCGAGCAGTACTTC	CASSKDVLQGEQYF
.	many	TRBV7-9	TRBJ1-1	TGTGCCAGCAGCTTAGGGTCCAACACTGAAGCTTTCTTT	CASSLGSNTEAFF
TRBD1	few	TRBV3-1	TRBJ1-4	TGTGCCAGCAGCCAAGGACAGGGATTTAATGAAAAACTGTTTTTT	CASSQGQGFNEKLFF
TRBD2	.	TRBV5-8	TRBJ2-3	TGTGCCAGCAGTCCCGGGACTAGCGTGGAAACAGATACGCAGTATTTT	CASSPGTSVETDTQYF
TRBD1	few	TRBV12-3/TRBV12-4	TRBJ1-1	TGTGCCACCGGACAGGGCTACACTGAAGCTTTCTTT	CATGQGYTEAFF
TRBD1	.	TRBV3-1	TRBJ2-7	TGTGCCAGCGCTAAAAGAGCCGGGACAGGGGGTTACGAGCAGTACTTC	CASAKRAGTGGYEQYF
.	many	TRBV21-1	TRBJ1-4	TGTGCCAACCAAGTCCGGGTCCCAAATGAAAAACTGTTTTTT	CANQVRVPNEKLFF
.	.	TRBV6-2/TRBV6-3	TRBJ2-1	TGTGCCAGCAGTTATGGGGGGTTCTACAATGAGCAGTTCTTC	CASSYGGFYNEQFF
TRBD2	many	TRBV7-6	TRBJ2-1	TGTGCCAGCAGCGTAGCAAGCGGGGGGCTCTACAATGAGCAGTTCTTC	CASSVASGGLYNEQFF
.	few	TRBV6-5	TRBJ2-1	TGTGCCAGCGGAAGAAGGGGGTCTCACAATGAGCAGTTCTTC	CASGRRGSHNEQFF